These 6 T cell receptor beta chains originate from one sample sequenced in a study of beta chain features in type 1 diabetes. Study-level findings and limits: Across all four CD4+ subsets, people with type 1 diabetes showed modestly shorter TCRB CDR3s.

No antigens are known for them. All of the isolated RNA was reverse transcribed, so expressed TCRB transcripts were sequenced. Sequencing was performed with immunoSEQ multiplex PCR; in TCRdb, only in-frame clones are kept and a portion is missing. The sample has nearly 700,000 clones; around 15% are singletons. The specimen was naive CD4+ T cells from blood. These receptors all stem from a man aged 18 to 30 with type 1 diabetes.

The chain combines TRBV5-1 with TRBJ1-1; no firm D call. The CDR3 extends over 15 amino acids. Trimming took off 0 bases at V and 1 base at J, with 10 bases between the two ends. Germline V CDR1 and CDR2: SGHRS, YFSETQ. CDR3 DNA: TGCGCCAGCAGCTTGGTAGTAGGCTCGAACACTGAAGCTTTCTTT. Translating it yields CASSLVVGSNTEAFF.

This clone was found a few times. The rearrangement links TRBV2 to TRBJ1-5; 8 bases are shared with TRBD1. The CDR3 has 13 residues. Germline CDR1 reads SNHLY; CDR2 reads FYNNEI. With 4 bases clipped from V and 7 bases from J, the junction kept 3 bases outside the gene matches. This CDR3 reads CASSATGDQPQHF. CDR3 DNA sequence: TGTGCCAGCAGTGCGACAGGGGACCAGCCCCAGCATTTT. The full variable domain, with the rest looked up from reference TRBV2 and TRBJ1-5, is EPEVTQTPSHQVTQMGQEVILRCVPISNHLYFYWYRQILGQKVEFLVSFYNNEISEKSEIFDDQFSVERPDGSNFTLKIRSTKLEDSAMYFCASSATGDQPQHFGDGTRLSIL.

The chain couples TRBV7-9 to TRBJ2-6, with a weak D call TRBD2 (5 bases). V gave up 7 bases and J gave up 1 base, with 14 bases separating them. The V gene's germline CDR1 is SEHNR and CDR2 FQNEAQ (reference sequence). This CDR3 is built from 16 residues. The CDR3 DNA sequence: TGTGCCAGCACCTTCCATCGGGGTTCTGGGGCCAACGTCCTGACTTTC. This translates into CASTFHRGSGANVLTF.

V gene TRBV30 combines with J gene TRBJ1-1; D gene unclear. The CDR3 totals 13 residues. The germline CDR1 and CDR2 sequences are GTSNPN and SVGIG (reference sequence). V lost 0 bases and J lost 4, with 9 bases in between. CDR3 residues: CAWSVLVTTEAFF. The CDR3 DNA reads TGTGCCTGGAGTGTATTGGTAACCACTGAAGCTTTCTTT.

This clone was seen a handful of times. The genes are TRBV7-3 and TRBJ1-1; D ambiguous. Germline V gene data show CDR1 as SGHTA and CDR2 as FQGTGA. Trimming cost V 2 bases and J 6 bases, with 10 bases left between them. CDR3 length: 13 amino acids. In DNA, the CDR3 is TGTGCCAGCAGCTTAGCGGGCAGTCCTGAAGCTTTCTTT. Translation gives CASSLAGSPEAFF.

This clone appeared a few times. The chain is built from TRBV10-3 and TRBJ2-5, with D possibly being TRBD1 (6 bases). Germline assignment: CDR1 ENHRY and CDR2 SYGVKD. CDR3 length: 16 amino acids. V dropped 5 bases and J dropped 4 bases, with 20 bases sitting between them. For the CDR3, the DNA is TGTGCCATCAGTCGATTAACAGGGCCTCGTATAGAGACCCAGTACTTC. As protein: CAISRLTGPRIETQYF.